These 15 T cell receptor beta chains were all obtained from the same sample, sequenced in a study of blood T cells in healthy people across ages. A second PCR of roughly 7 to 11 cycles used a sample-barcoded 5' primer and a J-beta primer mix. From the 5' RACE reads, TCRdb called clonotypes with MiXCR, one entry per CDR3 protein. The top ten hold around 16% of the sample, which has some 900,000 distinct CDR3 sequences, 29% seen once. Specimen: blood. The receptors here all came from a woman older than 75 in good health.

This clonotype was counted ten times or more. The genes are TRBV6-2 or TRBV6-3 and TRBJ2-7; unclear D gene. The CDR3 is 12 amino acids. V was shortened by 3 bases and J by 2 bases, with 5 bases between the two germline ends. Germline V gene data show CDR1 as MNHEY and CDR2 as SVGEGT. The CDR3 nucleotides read TGTGCCAGCAGTTATGCCCCCTACGAGCAGTACTTC. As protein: CASSYAPYEQYF.

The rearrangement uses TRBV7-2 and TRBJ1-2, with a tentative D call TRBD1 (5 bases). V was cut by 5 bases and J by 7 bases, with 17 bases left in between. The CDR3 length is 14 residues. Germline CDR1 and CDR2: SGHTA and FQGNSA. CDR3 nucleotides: TGTGCCAGCAGCCCACTGGGGCCGAGGGGTGGCTACACCTTC. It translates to CASSPLGPRGGYTF.

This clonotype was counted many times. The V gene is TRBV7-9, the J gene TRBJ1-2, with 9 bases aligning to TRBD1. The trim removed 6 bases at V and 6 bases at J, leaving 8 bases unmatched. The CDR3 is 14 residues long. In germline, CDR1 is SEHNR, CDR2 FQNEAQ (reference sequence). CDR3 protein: CASSPAGQGNGYTF. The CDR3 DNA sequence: TGTGCCAGCAGTCCCGCCGGACAGGGGAATGGCTACACCTTC.

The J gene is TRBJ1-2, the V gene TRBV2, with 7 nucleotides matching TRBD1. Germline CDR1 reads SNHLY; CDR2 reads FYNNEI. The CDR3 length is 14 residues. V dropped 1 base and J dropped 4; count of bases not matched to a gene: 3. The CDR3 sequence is CASSEGDRAYGYTF. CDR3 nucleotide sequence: TGTGCCAGCAGTGAAGGAGACAGGGCCTATGGCTACACCTTC. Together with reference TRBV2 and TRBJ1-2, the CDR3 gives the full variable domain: EPEVTQTPSHQVTQMGQEVILRCVPISNHLYFYWYRQILGQKVEFLVSFYNNEISEKSEIFDDQFSVERPDGSNFTLKIRSTKLEDSAMYFCASSEGDRAYGYTFGSGTRLTVV.

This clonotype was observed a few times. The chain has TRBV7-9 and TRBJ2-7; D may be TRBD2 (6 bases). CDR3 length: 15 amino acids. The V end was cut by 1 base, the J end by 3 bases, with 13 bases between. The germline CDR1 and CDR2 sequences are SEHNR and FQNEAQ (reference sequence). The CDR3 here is CASSLGVGLDYEQYF. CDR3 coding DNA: TGTGCCAGCAGCTTAGGGGTGGGACTCGACTACGAGCAGTACTTC.

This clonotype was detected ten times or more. The CDR3 DNA sequence: TGTGCCAGCAGGAGAGATTATTCGTCCTTGAGGGACACCTTC. It translates to CASRRDYSSLRDTF. This sequence joins TRBV6-2 or TRBV6-3 and TRBJ1-2; no definite D call. The germline CDR1 and CDR2 sequences are MNHEY and SVGEGT. The CDR3 spans 14 residues. The ends were cut back, 6 bases at V and 12 bases at J, with 23 bases in the middle.

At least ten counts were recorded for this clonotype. CDR3 nucleotides: TGTGCCAGCAGTTTATCCGGACAGGGTTGGACTAATTCACCCCTCCACTTT. This translates into CASSLSGQGWTNSPLHF. The chain combines TRBV27 with TRBJ1-6; 8 nucleotides align to TRBD1. Germline-derived CDR1 and CDR2 are MNHEY and SMNVEV (reference sequence). The CDR3 sequence is 17 residues long. V lost 0 bases, J lost 6 bases, and 7 bases stayed unmatched.

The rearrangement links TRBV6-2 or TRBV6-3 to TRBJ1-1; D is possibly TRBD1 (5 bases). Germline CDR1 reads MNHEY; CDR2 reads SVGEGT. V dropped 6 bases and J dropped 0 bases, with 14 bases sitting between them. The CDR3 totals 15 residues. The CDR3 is CASSPFRGVNTEAFF. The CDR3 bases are TGTGCCAGCAGCCCTTTTCGGGGGGTGAACACTGAAGCTTTCTTT.

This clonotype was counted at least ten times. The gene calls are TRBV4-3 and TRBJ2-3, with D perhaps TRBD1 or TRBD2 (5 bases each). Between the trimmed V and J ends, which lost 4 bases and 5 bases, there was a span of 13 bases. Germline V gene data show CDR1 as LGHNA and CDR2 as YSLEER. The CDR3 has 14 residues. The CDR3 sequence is CASSRVLGVDTQYF. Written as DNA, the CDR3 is TGCGCCAGCAGCCGCGTACTAGGGGTAGATACGCAGTATTTT.

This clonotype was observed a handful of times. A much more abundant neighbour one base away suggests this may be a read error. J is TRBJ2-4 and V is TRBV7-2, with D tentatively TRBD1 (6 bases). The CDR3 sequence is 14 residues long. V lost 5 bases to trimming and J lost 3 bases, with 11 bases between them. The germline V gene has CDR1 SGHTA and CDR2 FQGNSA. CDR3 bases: TGTGCCAGCAGCCCCAACAGGGACAAAAACATTCAGTACTTC. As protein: CASSPNRDKNIQYF.

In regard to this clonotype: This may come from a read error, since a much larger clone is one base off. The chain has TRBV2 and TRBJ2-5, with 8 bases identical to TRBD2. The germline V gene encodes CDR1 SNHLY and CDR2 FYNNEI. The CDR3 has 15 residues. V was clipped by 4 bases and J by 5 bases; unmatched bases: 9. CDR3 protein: CASSATGTRCETQYF. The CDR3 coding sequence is TGTGCCAGCAGTGCGACCGGGACTAGGTGTGAGACCCAGTACTTC.

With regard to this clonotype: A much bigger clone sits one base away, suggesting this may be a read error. CDR3 protein: CASSQERTVRGAQYF. CDR3 nucleotides: TGCGCCAGCAGCCAAGAGAGGACAGTGCGTGGGGCCCAGTACTTC. The chain couples TRBV4-3 to TRBJ2-5; the D gene is possibly TRBD1 (6 bases). V was shortened by 0 bases and J by 9 bases, with 17 bases between the two germline ends. From germline, CDR1 is LGHNA and CDR2 YSLEER. The length of the CDR3 is 15 residues.

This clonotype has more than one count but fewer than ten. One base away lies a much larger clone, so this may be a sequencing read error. CDR3 in amino acids: CASSLQGASLDGCTF. The DNA for the CDR3 is TGTGCCAGCAGTTTGCAGGGGGCGAGTTTAGATGGCTGCACCTTC. The chain is built from TRBV12-3 or TRBV12-4 and TRBJ1-2, with 8 positions matching TRBD1. There are 15 residues in the CDR3.

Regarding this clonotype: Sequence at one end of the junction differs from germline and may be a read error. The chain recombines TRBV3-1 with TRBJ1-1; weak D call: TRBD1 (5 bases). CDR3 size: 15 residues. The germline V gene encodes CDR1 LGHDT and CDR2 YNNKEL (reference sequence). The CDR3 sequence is CASSQDDSRNAEAFF. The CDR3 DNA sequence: TGTGCCAGCAGCCAAGACGACAGTCGGAACGCTGAAGCTTTCTTT.

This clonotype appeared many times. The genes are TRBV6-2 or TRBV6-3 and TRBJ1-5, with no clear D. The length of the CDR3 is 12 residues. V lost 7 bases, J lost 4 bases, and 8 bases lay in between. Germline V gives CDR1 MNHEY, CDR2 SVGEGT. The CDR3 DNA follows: TGTGCCAGCACAAAGGGAAATCAGCCCCAGCATTTT. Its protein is CASTKGNQPQHF.